This T cell receptor (beta chain) appears in the sequencing data of a study of control samples from healthy donors and cancer patients. Only one count was recorded for this clone. Repertoires were generated with immunoSEQ multiplex PCR, while TCRdb's copy carries only in-frame clones and drops some. The table records about 150,000 clones, about nine tenths of them present only once. Germline V gene lookup returns CDR1 LNHDA and CDR2 SQIVND (reference sequence). The length of the CDR3 is 13 residues. V was cut by 3 bases and J by 9 bases, with 12 bases left in between. The chain couples TRBV19 to TRBJ1-5; a weak D match, TRBD1 (6 bases). The specimen was blood. The receptor's source is a man aged 25-45 years in good health. The CDR3 DNA reads as TGTGCCAGTAGTATTTCAGGGGAGGTGCCCCAGCATTTT. The encoded protein is CASSISGEVPQHF.